This T cell receptor beta chain was recovered during a study of shared clonotypes between healthy human individuals (dated by TCRdb to 2020 to 2021). As for the study more broadly: Three men and two women, aged 18 to 49 years, made up the cohort. The study deeply sequenced blood TCR repertoires of five healthy adults to estimate repertoire size and the extent of clonotype sharing between individuals. Between about 0.85 and 10 billion PBMCs per donor were obtained by leukapheresis. To increase sequencing depth and limit assay-specific biases, different laboratories used diverse techniques to prepare libraries and sequence TCR repertoires. Per donor, three plates each were used for CD4 naive and CD4 memory, two for CD8 naive, and one for CD8 memory.

CDR1 SNHLY and CDR2 FYNNEI are derived from the germline V gene. V ends up 7 bases short and J 10 bases short, with an unmatched junction base count of 5. The CDR3 contains 12 residues, cysteine and phenylalanine counted. The kept DNA is CDR3 alone, 36 bases in frame from the first base. The study at large found these results: Sampling was limited to blood, and TCR repertoires in tissue likely differ from TCR repertoires in blood. Sharing across several donors was observed for about 5% of naive CD4, 3% to 3.5% of naive CD8, 2% to 2.5% of memory CD4, and about 0.4% of memory CD8 clonotypes. Larger estimated clonotype richness was generally found for naive subsets than for memory subsets. The small number of donors limited the genetic and exposure-history diversity represented. Rarefaction of sorted-subset datasets indicated incomplete sequencing despite the large sequencing depth. Compared with non-shared clonotypes, the clonotypes found in all four sorted-subset donors had higher generation probabilities. Based on pairwise subsampling, the degree of clonotype sharing among donors was expected to be affected by sequencing depth.

For this clone: Its antigen remains undetermined. Base qualities are not at hand, and no much larger clone is one base apart.

Using the deep immunoSEQ assay, multiplex PCR amplified TCR CDR3 regions from genomic DNA. For each cell subset, the extracted genomic DNA was distributed evenly across all wells of several immunoSEQ 96-well plates, and each plate served as one replicate. Each replicate PCR for sorted subsets received around 200 ng genomic DNA, equal to roughly 29,000 T cell genomes. Purified libraries were measured with a Qubit 3.0 fluorometer, size-checked on a Bioanalyzer 2100, and measured again with the KAPA Library Quantification kit. Each immunoSEQ 96-well plate was sequenced on its own single-read 150-cycle Illumina NextSeq 550 flow cell. On the study's bioinformatics: The immunoSEQ output contained only junctional sequences without quality scores, so filtering could not match that applied to full-length reads. Sequences were annotated with PyIR, a Python wrapper for IgBLAST v1.9, using IMGT germline references to assign V/J genes and CDR3. Reads with weak V/J assignments (E-value above 1e-6), missing CDR3, stop codons, out-of-frame junctions, or ambiguous translated residues were removed. A V3J clonotype was defined by an identical inferred V gene, J gene, and CDR3 amino acid sequence. To compute the percentage overlap between repertoires, the number of shared unique clonotypes was divided by the size of the smaller repertoire. Repertoire richness was assessed with RTK rarefaction, the Chao1 estimator, and Recon v2.1 estimates of unobserved clonotypes. For all TCRbeta clonotypes obtained by the gDNA method from several donors, generation probabilities were computed with OLGA. The table comes from immuneACCESS by way of TCRdb, which keeps in-frame sequences with V and J called. Part of the clones is missing from these tables; in studies checked, under half for an unresolved V gene and the rest for unknown reasons. For V, J and clone size, that table is used; D and trimming come from the DNA. This sample gives nearly 750,000 clones in total; over 55% of them show up just once. Around 1.8% of the sample lies in the top ten.

Donors were healthy HIV-negative adults with no recently reported acute infections or vaccinations. Every donor was a Caucasian adult living in Nashville, Tennessee, USA. CD4+ T cells were enriched by magnetic negative selection; naive cells were then positively selected on CD45RA, and the negative fraction formed the memory subset. After blood collection by leukapheresis, PBMCs were isolated using Ficoll-Histopaque density gradient centrifugation and then cryopreserved in the vapor phase of liquid nitrogen. Purity and quantity of every magnetically sorted T cell population were checked by analytical flow cytometry. Genomic DNA was isolated from each sorted fraction and quantified by UV absorbance on a Nanodrop 2000c.

Recombination connected TRBV2 to TRBJ1-4; TRBD1 fits 8 bases in the junction. The TCR originated in a woman in her thirties in good health. Sequenced sample: memory CD4+ T cells sorted from blood. According to the study, the label for this sample's cell subset or site signals: CD45RA-negative fraction. The CDR3 protein is CASTGQETKLFF. The nucleotides read TGTGCCAGCACGGGACAGGAAACAAAACTGTTTTTT.